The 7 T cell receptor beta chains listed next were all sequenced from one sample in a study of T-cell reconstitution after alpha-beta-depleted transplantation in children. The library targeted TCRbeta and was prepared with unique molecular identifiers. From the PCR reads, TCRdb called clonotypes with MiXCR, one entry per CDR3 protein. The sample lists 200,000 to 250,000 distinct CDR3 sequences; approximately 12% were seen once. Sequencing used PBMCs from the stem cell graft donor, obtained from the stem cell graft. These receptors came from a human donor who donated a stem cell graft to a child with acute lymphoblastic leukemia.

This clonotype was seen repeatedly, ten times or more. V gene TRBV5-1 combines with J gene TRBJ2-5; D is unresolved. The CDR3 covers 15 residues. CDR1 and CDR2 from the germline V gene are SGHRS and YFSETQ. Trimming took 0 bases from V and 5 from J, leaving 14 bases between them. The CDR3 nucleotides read TGCGCCAGCAGCTTGGCGAGTGCAGGCACTGAGACCCAGTACTTC. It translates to CASSLASAGTETQYF.

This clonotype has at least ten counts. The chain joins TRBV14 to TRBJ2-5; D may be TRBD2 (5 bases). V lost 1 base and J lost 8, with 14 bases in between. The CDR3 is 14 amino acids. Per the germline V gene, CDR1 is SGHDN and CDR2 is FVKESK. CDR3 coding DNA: TGTGCCAGCAGCCAAGTTGCCCCTAGGACTACCCAGTACTTC. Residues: CASSQVAPRTTQYF.

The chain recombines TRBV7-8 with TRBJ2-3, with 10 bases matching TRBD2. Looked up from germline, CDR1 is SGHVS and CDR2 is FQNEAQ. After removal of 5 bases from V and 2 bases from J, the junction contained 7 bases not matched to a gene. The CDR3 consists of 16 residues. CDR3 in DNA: TGTGCCAGCAGCCCTACTAGCGGGACGTACACAGATACGCAGTATTTT. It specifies CASSPTSGTYTDTQYF.

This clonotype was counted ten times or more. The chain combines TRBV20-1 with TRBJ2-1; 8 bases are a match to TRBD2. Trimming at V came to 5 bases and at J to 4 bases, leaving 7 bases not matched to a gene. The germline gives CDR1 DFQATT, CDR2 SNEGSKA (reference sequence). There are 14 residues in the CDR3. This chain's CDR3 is CSAYYSGIYNEQFF. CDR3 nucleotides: TGCAGTGCTTACTATAGCGGGATATACAATGAGCAGTTCTTC.

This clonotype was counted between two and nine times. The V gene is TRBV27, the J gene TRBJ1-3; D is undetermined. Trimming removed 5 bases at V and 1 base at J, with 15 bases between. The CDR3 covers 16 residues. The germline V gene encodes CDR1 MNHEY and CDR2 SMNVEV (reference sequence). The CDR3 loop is CASSKGQRYSGNTIYF. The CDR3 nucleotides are TGTGCCAGCAGTAAAGGTCAGCGTTATTCTGGAAACACCATATATTTT.

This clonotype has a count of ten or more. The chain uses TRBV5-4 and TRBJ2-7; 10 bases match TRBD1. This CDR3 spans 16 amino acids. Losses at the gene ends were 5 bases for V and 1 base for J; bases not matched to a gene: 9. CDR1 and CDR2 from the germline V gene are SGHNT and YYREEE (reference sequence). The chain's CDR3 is CASRPGTGAGSYEQYF. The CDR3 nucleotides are TGTGCCAGCAGACCCGGGACAGGGGCGGGTTCCTACGAGCAGTACTTC.

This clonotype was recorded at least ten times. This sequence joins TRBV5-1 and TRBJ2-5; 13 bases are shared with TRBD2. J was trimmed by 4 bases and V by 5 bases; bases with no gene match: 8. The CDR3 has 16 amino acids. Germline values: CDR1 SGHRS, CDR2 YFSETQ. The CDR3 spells CASSPTSGGRGETQYF. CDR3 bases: TGCGCCAGCAGTCCGACTAGCGGGGGGCGTGGAGAGACCCAGTACTTC.